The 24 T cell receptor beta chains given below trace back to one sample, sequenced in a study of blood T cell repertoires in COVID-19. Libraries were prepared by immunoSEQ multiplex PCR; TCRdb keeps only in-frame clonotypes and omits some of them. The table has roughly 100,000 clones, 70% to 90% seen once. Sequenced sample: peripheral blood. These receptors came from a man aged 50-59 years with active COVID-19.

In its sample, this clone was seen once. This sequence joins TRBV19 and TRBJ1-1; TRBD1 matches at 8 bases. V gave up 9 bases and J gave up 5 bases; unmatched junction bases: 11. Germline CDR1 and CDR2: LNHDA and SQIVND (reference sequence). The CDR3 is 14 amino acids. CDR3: CASGADRVETEAFF. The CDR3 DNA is TGTGCCAGCGGAGCGGACAGGGTGGAGACTGAAGCTTTCTTT.

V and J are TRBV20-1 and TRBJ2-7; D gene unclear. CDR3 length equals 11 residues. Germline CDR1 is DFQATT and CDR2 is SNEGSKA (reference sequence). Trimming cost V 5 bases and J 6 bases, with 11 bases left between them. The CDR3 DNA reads TGCAGTGCTGGCACCTTTTCCGAGCAGTACTTC. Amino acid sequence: CSAGTFSEQYF.

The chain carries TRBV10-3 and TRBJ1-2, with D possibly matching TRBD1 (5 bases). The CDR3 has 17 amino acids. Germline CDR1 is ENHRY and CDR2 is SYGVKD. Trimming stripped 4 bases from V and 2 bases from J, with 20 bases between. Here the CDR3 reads CAISGPGSGKTNYGYTF. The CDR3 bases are TGTGCCATCAGTGGTCCTGGGTCAGGGAAGACCAACTATGGCTACACCTTC.

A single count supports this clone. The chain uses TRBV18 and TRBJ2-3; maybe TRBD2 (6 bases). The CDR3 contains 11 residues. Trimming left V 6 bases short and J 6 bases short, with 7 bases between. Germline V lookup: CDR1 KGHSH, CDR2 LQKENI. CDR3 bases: TGTGCCAGCTCCCTAGCGGATACGCAGTATTTT. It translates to CASSLADTQYF.

CDR3 region: CASSLVTGGPETQYF. The DNA for the CDR3 is TGCGCCAGCAGCTTGGTGACAGGAGGACCAGAGACCCAGTACTTC. This sequence joins TRBV5-1 and TRBJ2-5, with D possibly TRBD1 on 6 matching bases. Trimming took off 0 bases at V and 4 bases at J, with 13 bases between the two ends. CDR1 is SGHRS, CDR2 YFSETQ, per germline. The CDR3 has 15 residues.

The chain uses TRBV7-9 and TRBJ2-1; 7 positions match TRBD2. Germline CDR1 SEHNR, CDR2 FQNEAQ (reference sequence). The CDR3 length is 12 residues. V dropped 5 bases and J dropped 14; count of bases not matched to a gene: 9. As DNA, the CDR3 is TGTGCCAGCAGCCCGGGTGGCGGGGGTGAGTTCTTC. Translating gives CASSPGGGGEFF.

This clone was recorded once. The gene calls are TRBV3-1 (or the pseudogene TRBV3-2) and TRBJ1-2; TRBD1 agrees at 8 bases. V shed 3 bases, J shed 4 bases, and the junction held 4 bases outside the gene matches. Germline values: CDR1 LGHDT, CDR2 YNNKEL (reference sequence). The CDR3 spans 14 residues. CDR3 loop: CASSQDRATYGYTF. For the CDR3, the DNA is TGTGCCAGCAGCCAGGACAGGGCAACCTATGGCTACACCTTC.

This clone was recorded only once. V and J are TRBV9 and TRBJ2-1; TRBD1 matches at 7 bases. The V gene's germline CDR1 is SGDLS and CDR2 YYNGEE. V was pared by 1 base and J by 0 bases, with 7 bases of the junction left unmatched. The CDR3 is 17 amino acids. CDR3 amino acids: CASSVRGGQSSYNEQFF. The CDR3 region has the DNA TGTGCCAGCAGCGTAAGAGGGGGCCAGAGCTCCTACAATGAGCAGTTCTTC.

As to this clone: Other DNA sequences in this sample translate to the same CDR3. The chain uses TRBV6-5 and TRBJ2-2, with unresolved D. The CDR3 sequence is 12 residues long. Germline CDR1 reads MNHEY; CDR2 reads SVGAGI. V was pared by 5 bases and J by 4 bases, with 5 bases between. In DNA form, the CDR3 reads TGTGCCAGCAGTCGCGGCACCGGGGAGCTGTTTTTT. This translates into CASSRGTGELFF.

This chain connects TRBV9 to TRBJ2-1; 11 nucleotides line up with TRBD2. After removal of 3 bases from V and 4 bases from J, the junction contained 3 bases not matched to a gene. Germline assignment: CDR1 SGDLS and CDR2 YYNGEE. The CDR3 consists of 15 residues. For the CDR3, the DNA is TGTGCCAGCAGCGCGACTAGCGGGGATTACAATGAGCAGTTCTTC. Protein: CASSATSGDYNEQFF.

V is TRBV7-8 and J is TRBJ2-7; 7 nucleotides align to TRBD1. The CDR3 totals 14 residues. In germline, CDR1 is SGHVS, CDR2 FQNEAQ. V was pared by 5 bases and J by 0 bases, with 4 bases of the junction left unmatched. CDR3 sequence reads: CASSPRQGSYEQYF. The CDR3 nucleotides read TGTGCCAGCAGCCCCAGACAGGGCTCCTACGAGCAGTACTTC.

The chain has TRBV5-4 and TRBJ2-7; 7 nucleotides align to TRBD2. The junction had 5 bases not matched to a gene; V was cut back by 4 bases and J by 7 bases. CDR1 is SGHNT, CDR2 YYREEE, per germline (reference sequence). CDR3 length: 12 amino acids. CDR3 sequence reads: CASSPWGGEQYF. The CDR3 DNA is TGTGCCAGCAGCCCATGGGGGGGTGAGCAGTACTTC. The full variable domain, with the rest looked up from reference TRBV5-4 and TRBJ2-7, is ETGVTQSPTHLIKTRGQQVTLRCSSQSGHNTVSWYQQALGQGPQFIFQYYREEENGRGNFPPRFSGLQFPNYSSELNVNALELDDSALYLCASSPWGGEQYFGPGTRLTVT.

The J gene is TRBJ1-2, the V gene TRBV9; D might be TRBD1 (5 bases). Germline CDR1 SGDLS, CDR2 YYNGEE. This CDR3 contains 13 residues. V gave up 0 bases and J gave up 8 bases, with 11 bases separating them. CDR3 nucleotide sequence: TGTGCCAGCAGCGTAGGGCAGGGCTGGGGCTACACCTTC. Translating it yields CASSVGQGWGYTF.

The CDR3 reads CASRPSSIGSYGYTF. For the CDR3, the DNA is TGCGCCAGCAGACCTTCCTCCATTGGGAGCTATGGCTACACCTTC. This chain connects TRBV4-3 to TRBJ1-2, with D hard to call. The CDR3 contains 15 residues. V gave up 6 bases and J gave up 4 bases, with 18 bases separating them. Germline V gene data show CDR1 as LGHNA and CDR2 as YSLEER.

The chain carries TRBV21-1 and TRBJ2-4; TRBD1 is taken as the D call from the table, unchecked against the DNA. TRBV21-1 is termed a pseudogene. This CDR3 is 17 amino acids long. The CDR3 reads CASSKKVSRGDRNIQYF. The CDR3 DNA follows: TGTGCCAGCAGCAAGAAAGTGAGCCGGGGTGACAGGAACATTCAGTACTTC.

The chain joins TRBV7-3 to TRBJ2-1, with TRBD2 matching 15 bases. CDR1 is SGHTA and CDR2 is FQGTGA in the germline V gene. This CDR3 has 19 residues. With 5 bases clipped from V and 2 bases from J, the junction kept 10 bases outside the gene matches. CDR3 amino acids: CASSPFGLAGGQTYNEQFF. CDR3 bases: TGTGCCAGCAGCCCGTTTGGACTAGCGGGGGGGCAAACCTACAATGAGCAGTTCTTC.

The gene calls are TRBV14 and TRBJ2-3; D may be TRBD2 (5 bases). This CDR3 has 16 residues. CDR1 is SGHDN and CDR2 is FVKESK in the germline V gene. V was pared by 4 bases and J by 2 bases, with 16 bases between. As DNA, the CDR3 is TGTGCCAGCAGCCCCCTAGGGCGGGTGGACACAGATACGCAGTATTTT. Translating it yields CASSPLGRVDTDTQYF.

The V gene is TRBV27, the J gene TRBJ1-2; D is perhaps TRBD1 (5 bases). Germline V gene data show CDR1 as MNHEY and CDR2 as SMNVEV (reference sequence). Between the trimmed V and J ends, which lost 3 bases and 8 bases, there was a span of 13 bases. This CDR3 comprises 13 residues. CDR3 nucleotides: TGTGCCAGCAGTTTGGCAGGGATTAACGGCTACACCTTC. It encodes CASSLAGINGYTF.

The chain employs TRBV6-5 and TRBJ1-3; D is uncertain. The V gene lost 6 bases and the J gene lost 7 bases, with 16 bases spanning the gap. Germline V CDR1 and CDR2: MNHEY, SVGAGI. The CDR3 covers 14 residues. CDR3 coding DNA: TGTGCCAGCAGATCCGGGGAGACGTGGAACACCATATATTTT. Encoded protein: CASRSGETWNTIYF.

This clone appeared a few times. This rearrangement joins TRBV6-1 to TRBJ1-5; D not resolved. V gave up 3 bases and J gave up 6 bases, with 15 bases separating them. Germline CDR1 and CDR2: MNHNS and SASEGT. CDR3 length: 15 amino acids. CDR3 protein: CASSDQRVLGQPQHF. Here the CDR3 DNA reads TGTGCCAGCAGTGATCAGAGGGTATTGGGTCAGCCCCAGCATTTT.

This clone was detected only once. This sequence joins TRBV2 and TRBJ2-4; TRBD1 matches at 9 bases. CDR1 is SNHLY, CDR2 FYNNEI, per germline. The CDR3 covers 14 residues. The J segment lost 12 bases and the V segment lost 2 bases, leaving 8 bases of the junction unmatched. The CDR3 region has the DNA TGTGCCAGCAGTGAACCAAGACAGGGGGTCACTCAGTACTTC. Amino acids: CASSEPRQGVTQYF.

The CDR3 sequence: CSVGGERASATDTQYF. CDR3 DNA sequence: TGCAGCGTTGGGGGGGAGAGGGCTAGCGCAACAGATACGCAGTATTTT. The gene calls are TRBV29-1 and TRBJ2-3; perhaps TRBD2 as D (6 bases). The CDR3 is made up of 16 amino acids. Germline V gives CDR1 SQVTM, CDR2 ANQGSEA. Deletions cut 4 bases from V and 3 bases from J, with 20 bases between.

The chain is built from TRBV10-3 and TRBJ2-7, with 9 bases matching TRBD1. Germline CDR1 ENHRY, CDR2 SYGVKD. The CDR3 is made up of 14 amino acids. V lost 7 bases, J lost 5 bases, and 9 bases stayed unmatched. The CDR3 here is CAINEGTGLDEQYF. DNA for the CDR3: TGTGCCATCAACGAGGGGACAGGGCTGGACGAGCAGTACTTC.

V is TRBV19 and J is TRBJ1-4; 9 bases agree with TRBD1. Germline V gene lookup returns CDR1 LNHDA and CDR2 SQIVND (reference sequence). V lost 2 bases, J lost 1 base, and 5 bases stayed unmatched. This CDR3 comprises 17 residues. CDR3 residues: CASSIKGQGLTNEKLFF. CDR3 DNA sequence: TGTGCCAGTAGTATAAAGGGACAGGGCTTAACTAATGAAAAACTGTTTTTT.